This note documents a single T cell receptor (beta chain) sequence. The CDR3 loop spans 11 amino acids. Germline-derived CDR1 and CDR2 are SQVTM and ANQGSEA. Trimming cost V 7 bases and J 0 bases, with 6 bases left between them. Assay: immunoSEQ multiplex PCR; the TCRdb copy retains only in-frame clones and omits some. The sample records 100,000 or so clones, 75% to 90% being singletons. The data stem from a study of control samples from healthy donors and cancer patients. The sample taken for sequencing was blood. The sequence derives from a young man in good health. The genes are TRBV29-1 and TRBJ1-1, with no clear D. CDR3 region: CSALLNTEAFF. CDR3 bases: TGCAGCGCCCTCTTGAACACTGAAGCTTTCTTT.